Presented here are 5 T cell receptor beta chains from one specimen sequenced in a study of blood T cell repertoires in COVID-19. Repertoires were generated with immunoSEQ multiplex PCR, while TCRdb's copy carries only in-frame clones and drops some. Of about 76,000 clones detected, roughly 85% appear once; the ten largest clones hold approximately 11%. The source material was peripheral blood. These receptors originate from a man aged 55-75 years with COVID-19, enrolled during active disease.

The chain is built from TRBV18 and TRBJ2-3, with 7 bases aligning to TRBD1. Germline values: CDR1 KGHSH, CDR2 LQKENI. Trimming took 3 bases from V and 0 from J; bases not matched to a gene: 15. The CDR3 is 19 amino acids. The CDR3 sequence: CASSPLQGRQGISTDTQYF. The CDR3, as DNA: TGTGCCAGCTCACCTCTGCAGGGACGACAGGGTATTAGCACAGATACGCAGTATTTT.

This chain links TRBV9 with TRBJ1-2; TRBD1 matches at 9 bases. The V gene's germline CDR1 is SGDLS and CDR2 YYNGEE. Trimming took 0 bases from V and 0 from J; bases not matched to a gene: 6. The length of the CDR3 is 17 residues. CDR3 bases: TGTGCCAGCAGCGTAGCTACGGGGGACAGGGCTAACTATGGCTACACCTTC. It is translated as CASSVATGDRANYGYTF.

The genes are TRBV5-1 and TRBJ2-1, with 8 bases identical to TRBD2. CDR1 SGHRS and CDR2 YFSETQ come from the germline V gene. Unmatched junction bases numbered 14, after V lost 4 bases and J lost 5 bases. This CDR3 contains 17 residues. The CDR3 coding sequence is TGCGCCAGCAGCCTAACGAATAGCGGGGTGGGACACAATGAGCAGTTCTTC. It yields the protein CASSLTNSGVGHNEQFF.

This chain joins TRBV23-1 and TRBJ2-7, with D possibly matching TRBD2 (6 bases). TRBV23-1 is assigned to the ORF class and has an uncertain function. The V and J ends lost 4 bases and 1 base respectively, with 23 bases between them. There are 18 residues in the CDR3. This chain's CDR3 is CASSLQKGGTTYSYEQYF. The CDR3 DNA follows: TGCGCCAGCAGTCTCCAGAAGGGCGGGACGACATATTCCTACGAGCAGTACTTC.

The V gene is TRBV24-1, the J gene TRBJ2-1, with TRBD2 matching over 8 bases. V lost 5 bases to trimming and J lost 0 bases; unmatched junction nucleotides: 8. Germline V CDR1 and CDR2: KGHDR, SFDVKD. CDR3 length: 17 amino acids. The CDR3 reads CATSARTSQSSYNEQFF. For the CDR3, the DNA is TGTGCCACCAGTGCCAGGACTAGCCAAAGCTCCTACAATGAGCAGTTCTTC.